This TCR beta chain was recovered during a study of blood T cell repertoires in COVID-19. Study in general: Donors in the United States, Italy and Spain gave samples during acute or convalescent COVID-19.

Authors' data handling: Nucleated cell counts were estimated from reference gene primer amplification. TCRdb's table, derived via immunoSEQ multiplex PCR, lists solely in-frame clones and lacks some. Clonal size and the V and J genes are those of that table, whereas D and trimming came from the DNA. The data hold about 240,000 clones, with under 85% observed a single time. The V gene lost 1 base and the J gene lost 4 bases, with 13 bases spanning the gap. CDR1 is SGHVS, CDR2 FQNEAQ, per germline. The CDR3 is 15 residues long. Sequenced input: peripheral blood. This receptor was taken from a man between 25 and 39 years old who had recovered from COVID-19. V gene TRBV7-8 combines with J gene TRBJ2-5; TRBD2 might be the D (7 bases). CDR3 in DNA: TGTGCCAGCAGCTTAGGTGGGGGGGCCCCAGAGACCCAGTACTTC. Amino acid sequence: CASSLGGGAPETQYF.